What follows are 14 T cell receptor beta chains derived from one specimen sequenced in a study of early T cells in non-severe SARS-CoV-2 infection. TCRdb recomputed calls from the 5' RACE reads with MiXCR, one row per CDR3 protein. Here the sample spans about 61,000 distinct CDR3 sequences, 10% to 13% being singletons. The sample taken for sequencing was whole blood. These receptor sequences come from an adult who was a healthcare worker with PCR-confirmed SARS-CoV-2 infection or an uninfected control (not recorded which).

This clonotype was seen more than once but under ten times. The chain is built from TRBV4-2 and TRBJ2-2; 11 nucleotides agree with TRBD2. The CDR3 is 18 residues long. Germline V CDR1 and CDR2: LGHNA, YNFKEQ. V lost 0 bases, J lost 3 bases, and 6 bases stayed unmatched. CDR3 DNA sequence: TGTGCCAGCAGCCAAGATGTCATAGCGGGGGGGCACACCGGGGAGCTGTTTTTT. It is translated as CASSQDVIAGGHTGELFF.

This clonotype was observed at least ten times. The chain employs TRBV27 and TRBJ2-5; 10 bases are a match to TRBD1. The germline V gene encodes CDR1 MNHEY and CDR2 SMNVEV (reference sequence). The CDR3 runs 15 residues. The V gene end was trimmed by 5 bases and the J gene end by 5 bases; junction bases not matched to a gene: 8. CDR3 region: CASSHGTGELETQYF. For the CDR3, the DNA is TGTGCCAGCAGTCACGGGACAGGGGAGCTTGAGACCCAGTACTTC.

This clonotype showed up many times. The chain employs TRBV9 and TRBJ2-7, with TRBD2 identical over 8 bases. Trimming took 2 bases from V and 2 from J; bases not matched to a gene: 6. This CDR3 comprises 15 residues. Germline V gene data show CDR1 as SGDLS and CDR2 as YYNGEE. The CDR3 sequence is CASSVSGALTYEQYF. The DNA for the CDR3 is TGTGCCAGCAGCGTTAGCGGGGCCCTTACCTACGAGCAGTACTTC. Full variable domain (rest looked up from reference TRBV9 and TRBJ2-7): DSGVTQTPKHLITATGQRVTLRCSPRSGDLSVYWYQQSLDQGLQFLIQYYNGEERAKGNILERFSAQQFPDLHSELNLSSLELGDSALYFCASSVSGALTYEQYFGPGTRLTVT.

This clonotype was observed a handful of times. This chain uses TRBV25-1 with TRBJ2-7, with D perhaps TRBD1 or TRBD2 (5 bases each). With 4 bases removed from V and 5 bases from J, the gap between germline ends came to 12 bases. This CDR3 region has 13 residues. The germline V gene has CDR1 MGHDK and CDR2 SYGVNS. CDR3 DNA sequence: TGTGCCAGCAGTGCGGGGCCGGTGCACGAGCAGTACTTC. It yields the protein CASSAGPVHEQYF.

This clonotype was seen repeatedly, ten times or more. CDR3: CASSLLAGGETQYF. The CDR3 DNA reads as TGTGCCAGCAGCCTACTAGCGGGGGGCGAGACCCAGTACTTC. The J gene is TRBJ2-5, the V gene TRBV11-2, with 12 bases identical to TRBD2. Unmatched junction bases numbered 3, after V lost 5 bases and J lost 5 bases. The CDR3 is 14 residues long. Germline CDR1 SGHAT, CDR2 FQNNGV.

The V gene is TRBV9, the J gene TRBJ1-5, with 7 bases fitting TRBD1. The V gene's germline CDR1 is SGDLS and CDR2 YYNGEE. The CDR3 is 14 residues long. V shed 10 bases, J shed 5 bases, and the junction held 12 bases outside the gene matches. CDR3 sequence: CASASGQDHQPQHF. The CDR3 nucleotides read TGTGCCTCCGCCAGCGGACAGGATCATCAGCCCCAGCATTTT.

This sequence joins TRBV12-3 or TRBV12-4 and TRBJ2-6, with D unclear. This CDR3 spans 18 amino acids. V shed 5 bases and J shed 4 bases, with 21 bases lying between them. The DNA for the CDR3 is TGTGCCAGCAGTCCAACAAGGGTTCCCACGGCGGGGGCCAACGTCCTGACTTTC. This sequence encodes CASSPTRVPTAGANVLTF.

There are many counts of this clonotype. The chain uses TRBV10-3 and TRBJ2-5; maybe TRBD2 (7 bases). The CDR3 is 14 residues long. The V end lost 7 bases, the J end lost 3 bases, and 15 bases lay between the germline ends. The germline V gene has CDR1 ENHRY and CDR2 SYGVKD. In DNA form, the CDR3 reads TGTGCCATCAAATTGAGGGGGGGAGAAGAGACCCAGTACTTC. Encoded protein: CAIKLRGGEETQYF.

This chain joins TRBV13 and TRBJ2-1, with D perhaps matching TRBD1 (5 bases). The CDR3 sequence is 13 residues long. The germline V gene encodes CDR1 PRHDT and CDR2 FYEKMQ (reference sequence). The V end lost 4 bases, the J end lost 4 bases, and 8 bases lay between the germline ends. The CDR3 DNA follows: TGTGCCAGCAGCTCTAAGGGGTACAATGAGCAGTTCTTC. It translates to CASSSKGYNEQFF.

This clonotype has a count of ten or more. The chain links TRBV11-2 to TRBJ2-5; D not resolved. Germline loops: CDR1 SGHAT, CDR2 FQNNGV. Between the trimmed V and J ends, which lost 3 bases and 5 bases, there was a span of 4 bases. CDR3 length: 11 amino acids. CDR3 bases: TGTGCCAGCAGCTTTTTTGAGACCCAGTACTTC. Protein sequence: CASSFFETQYF. Supplemented by reference TRBV11-2 and TRBJ2-5, the full variable domain reads EAGVAQSPRYKIIEKRQSVAFWCNPISGHATLYWYQQILGQGPKLLIQFQNNGVVDDSQLPKDRFSAERLKGVDSTLKIQPAKLEDSAVYLCASSFFETQYFGPGTRLLVL.

A few counts support this clonotype. The chain has TRBV14 and TRBJ1-3, with 9 bases fitting TRBD1. Germline CDR1 is SGHDN and CDR2 is FVKESK. Trimming removed 4 bases from V and 8 bases from J; junction bases left unmatched: 9. The CDR3 is 15 residues long. The CDR3 bases are TGTGCCAGCAGCCCCGGACAGGGGAAGGGGCACACCATATATTTT. It yields the protein CASSPGQGKGHTIYF.

To note about this clonotype: This clone may be a read error of a much larger clone one base away. The CDR3 carries no conserved terminal phenylalanine or tryptophan, so it likely arises from a read error. The V gene is TRBV20-1, the J gene TRBJ1-2; D may be TRBD1 (5 bases). V lost 5 bases to trimming and J lost 2 bases, with 6 bases between them. CDR1 and CDR2 from the germline V gene are DFQATT and SNEGSKA (reference sequence). This CDR3 has 11 amino acids. The CDR3 sequence: CSAWGNYGYTL. The CDR3 DNA follows: TGCAGTGCTTGGGGGAACTATGGCTACACCCTC.

This clonotype was seen more than once but under ten times. This rearrangement joins TRBV10-3 to TRBJ2-5; a weak D match, TRBD2 (6 bases). The V end lost 4 bases, the J end lost 0 bases, and 12 bases lay between the germline ends. The CDR3 spans 15 residues. The V gene's germline CDR1 is ENHRY and CDR2 SYGVKD. The CDR3 coding sequence is TGTGCCATCAGTGCGAGTGGCGGGAACCAAGAGACCCAGTACTTC. The encoded protein is CAISASGGNQETQYF.

This clonotype was counted ten times or more. The V and J genes are TRBV6-1 and TRBJ1-1, with TRBD1 matching over 9 bases. CDR3 length: 14 amino acids. After removal of 4 bases from V and 4 bases from J, the junction contained 4 bases not matched to a gene. Per germline, CDR1 MNHNS and CDR2 SASEGT. CDR3 DNA sequence: TGTGCCAGCAGTGCACAGGGGGCGGGCACTGAAGCTTTCTTT. The encoded protein is CASSAQGAGTEAFF.